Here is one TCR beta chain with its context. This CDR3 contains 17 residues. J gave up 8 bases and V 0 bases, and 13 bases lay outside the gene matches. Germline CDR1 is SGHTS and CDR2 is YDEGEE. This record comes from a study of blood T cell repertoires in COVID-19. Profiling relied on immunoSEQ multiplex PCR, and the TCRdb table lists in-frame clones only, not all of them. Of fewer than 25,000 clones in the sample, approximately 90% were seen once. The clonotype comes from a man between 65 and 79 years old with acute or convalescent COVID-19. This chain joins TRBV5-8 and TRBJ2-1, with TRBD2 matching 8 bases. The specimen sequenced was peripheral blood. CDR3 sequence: CASSLAVMAGGGHEQFF. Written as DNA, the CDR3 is TGTGCCAGCAGCTTGGCGGTAATGGCGGGAGGAGGGCATGAGCAGTTCTTC.